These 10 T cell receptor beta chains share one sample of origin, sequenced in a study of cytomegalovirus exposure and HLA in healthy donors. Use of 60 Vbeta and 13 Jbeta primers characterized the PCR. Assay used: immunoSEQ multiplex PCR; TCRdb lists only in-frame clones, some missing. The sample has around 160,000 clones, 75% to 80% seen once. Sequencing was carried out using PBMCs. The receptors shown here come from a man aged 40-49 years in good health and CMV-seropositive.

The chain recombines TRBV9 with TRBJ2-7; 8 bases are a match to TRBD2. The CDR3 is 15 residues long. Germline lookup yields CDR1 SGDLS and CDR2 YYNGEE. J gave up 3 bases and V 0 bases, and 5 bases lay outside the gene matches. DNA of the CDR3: TGTGCCAGCAGCGTAGCCCCCGGGACTAGCTACGAGCAGTACTTC. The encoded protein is CASSVAPGTSYEQYF.

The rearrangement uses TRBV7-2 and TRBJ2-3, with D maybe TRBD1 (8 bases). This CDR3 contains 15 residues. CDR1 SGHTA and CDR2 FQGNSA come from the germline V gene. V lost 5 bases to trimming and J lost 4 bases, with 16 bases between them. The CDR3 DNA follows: TGTGCCAGCAGCATGCTAACAGGGGGGGCAGATACGCAGTATTTT. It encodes CASSMLTGGADTQYF.

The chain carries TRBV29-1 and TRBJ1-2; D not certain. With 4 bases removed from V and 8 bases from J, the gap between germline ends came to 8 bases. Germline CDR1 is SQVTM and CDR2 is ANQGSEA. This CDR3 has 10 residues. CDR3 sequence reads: CSVGTGGYTF. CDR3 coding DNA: TGCAGCGTTGGAACGGGGGGCTACACCTTC.

CDR3 sequence reads: CASSLLEQETQYF. As DNA, the CDR3 is TGCGCCAGCAGCTTGTTGGAGCAAGAGACCCAGTACTTC. The V gene is TRBV5-1, the J gene TRBJ2-5, with D unclear. The germline V gene encodes CDR1 SGHRS and CDR2 YFSETQ. The CDR3 has 13 residues. V was trimmed by 1 base and J by 2 bases, leaving 6 bases between them.

CDR3 nucleotides: TGTGCCAGCAGCTTGGAAGGGGGCGCGTATGGCTACACCTTC. Protein: CASSLEGGAYGYTF. The rearrangement links TRBV5-4 to TRBJ1-2; TRBD1 matches at 7 bases. V trimming: 0 bases; J trimming: 5 bases; junction bases outside the gene matches: 4. Germline V CDR1 and CDR2: SGHNT, YYREEE (reference sequence). This CDR3 is built from 14 residues.

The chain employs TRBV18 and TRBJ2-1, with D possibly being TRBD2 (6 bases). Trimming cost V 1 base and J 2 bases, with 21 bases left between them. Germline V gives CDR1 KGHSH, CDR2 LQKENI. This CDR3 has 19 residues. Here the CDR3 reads CASSPRGVSSSFPYNEQFF. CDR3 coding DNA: TGTGCCAGCTCACCACGGGGGGTTTCTAGTTCCTTCCCCTACAATGAGCAGTTCTTC.

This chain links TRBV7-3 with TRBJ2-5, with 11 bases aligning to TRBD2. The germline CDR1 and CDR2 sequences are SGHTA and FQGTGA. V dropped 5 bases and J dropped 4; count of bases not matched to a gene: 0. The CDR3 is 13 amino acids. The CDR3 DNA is TGTGCCAGCAGCCTAGCGGGAGGAGAGACCCAGTACTTC. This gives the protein CASSLAGGETQYF. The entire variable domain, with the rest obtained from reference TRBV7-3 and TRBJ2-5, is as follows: GAGVSQTPSNKVTEKGKYVELRCDPISGHTALYWYRQSLGQGPEFLIYFQGTGAADDSGLPNDRFFAVRPEGSVSTLKIQRTERGDSAVYLCASSLAGGETQYFGPGTRLLVL.

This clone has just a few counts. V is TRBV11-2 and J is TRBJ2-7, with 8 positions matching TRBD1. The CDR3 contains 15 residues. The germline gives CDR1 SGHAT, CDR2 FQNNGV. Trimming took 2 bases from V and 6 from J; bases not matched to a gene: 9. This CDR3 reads CASSLTDRVWSEQYF. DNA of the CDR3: TGTGCCAGCAGCTTAACGGACAGGGTGTGGTCCGAGCAGTACTTC. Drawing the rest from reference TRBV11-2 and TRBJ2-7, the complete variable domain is EAGVAQSPRYKIIEKRQSVAFWCNPISGHATLYWYQQILGQGPKLLIQFQNNGVVDDSQLPKDRFSAERLKGVDSTLKIQPAKLEDSAVYLCASSLTDRVWSEQYFGPGTRLTVT.

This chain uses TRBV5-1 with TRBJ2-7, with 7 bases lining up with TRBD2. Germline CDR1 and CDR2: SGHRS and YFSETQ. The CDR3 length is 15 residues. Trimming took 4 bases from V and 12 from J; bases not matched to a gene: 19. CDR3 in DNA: TGCGCCAGCAGCGAGAATACCGGGACTACCAGGGTGGCGTACTTC. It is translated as CASSENTGTTRVAYF.

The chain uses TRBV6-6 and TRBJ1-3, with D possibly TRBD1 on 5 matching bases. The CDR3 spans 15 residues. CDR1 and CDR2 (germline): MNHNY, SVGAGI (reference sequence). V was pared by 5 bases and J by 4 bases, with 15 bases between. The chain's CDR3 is CASSPQGALGNTIYF. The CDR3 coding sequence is TGTGCCAGCAGTCCCCAGGGTGCTTTGGGAAACACCATATATTTT.